This TCR beta chain was sequenced for a study of blood T cell repertoires in COVID-19. Study-wide background: The study drew acute and convalescent COVID-19 samples from the United States, Italy and Spain. T cells, B-cell-depleted T cells, or PBMCs supplied cDNA or gDNA.

In the original processing: Nucleated cell counts were estimated from reference gene primer amplification. Measured with immunoSEQ multiplex PCR; TCRdb has only the in-frame clones, and not every one. V, J and clone size are those of that table, while D and trimming were read from the DNA. Among about 44,000 clones listed, around 87% were seen once. The CDR3 length is 14 residues. Looked up from germline, CDR1 is SGHNT and CDR2 is YENEEA. Trimming removed 5 bases from V and 2 bases from J; junction bases left unmatched: 6. The sample was peripheral blood. This sequence originates from a woman older than 75 in a cohort sampled during active or convalescent COVID-19. The genes are TRBV11-3 and TRBJ2-7; the match to TRBD2 covers 7 bases. CDR3 bases: TGTGCCAGCAGCCCCGGGGGGACCCCCTACGAGCAGTACTTC. As protein: CASSPGGTPYEQYF. Full variable domain (outside the CDR3, taken from reference TRBV11-3 and TRBJ2-7): EAGVVQSPRYKIIEKKQPVAFWCNPISGHNTLYWYLQNLGQGPELLIRYENEEAVDDSQLPKDRFSAERLKGVDSTLKIQPAELGDSAVYLCASSPGGTPYEQYFGPGTRLTVT.